This TCR beta chain was captured in a study of immune evolution from preneoplasia to lung adenocarcinoma. Study-level points and caveats: Normal lung had the highest top T cell clone frequencies. Normal lung had highest clonality; later lesions appeared denser, more diverse.

This CDR3 is built from 14 residues. The V end was cut by 1 base, the J end by 4 bases, with 8 bases between. Germline CDR1 is SGHRS and CDR2 is YFSETQ. Remarks on this clone: The antigen is undetermined.

The assay was immunoSEQ multiplex PCR, and TCRdb's table has in-frame clones only and misses some. The table shows roughly 4,000 clones, with about four fifths occurring only once. This TCR derives from a person in their 70s with invasive lung adenocarcinoma. The chain combines TRBV5-1 with TRBJ2-2; the D gene is possibly TRBD1 (6 bases). The sequenced sample consisted of FFPE invasive lung adenocarcinoma tissue. CDR3 DNA: TGCGCCAGCAGCTTGCGGGACACCACCGGGGAGCTGTTTTTT. This encodes CASSLRDTTGELFF.